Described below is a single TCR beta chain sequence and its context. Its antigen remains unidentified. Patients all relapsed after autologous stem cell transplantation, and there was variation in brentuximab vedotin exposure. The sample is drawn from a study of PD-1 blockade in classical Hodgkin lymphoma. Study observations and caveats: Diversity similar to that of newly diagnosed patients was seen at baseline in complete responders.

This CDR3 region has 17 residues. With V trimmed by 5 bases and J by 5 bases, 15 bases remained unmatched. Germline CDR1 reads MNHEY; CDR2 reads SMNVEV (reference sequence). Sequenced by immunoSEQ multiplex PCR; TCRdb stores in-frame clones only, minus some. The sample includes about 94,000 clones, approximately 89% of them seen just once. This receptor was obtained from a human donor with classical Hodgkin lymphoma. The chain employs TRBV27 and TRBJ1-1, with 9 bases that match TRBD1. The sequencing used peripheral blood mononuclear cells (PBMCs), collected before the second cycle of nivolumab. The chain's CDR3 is CASSPLAATGGATEAFF. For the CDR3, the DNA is TGTGCCAGCAGTCCGCTAGCGGCCACAGGGGGCGCAACTGAAGCTTTCTTT.